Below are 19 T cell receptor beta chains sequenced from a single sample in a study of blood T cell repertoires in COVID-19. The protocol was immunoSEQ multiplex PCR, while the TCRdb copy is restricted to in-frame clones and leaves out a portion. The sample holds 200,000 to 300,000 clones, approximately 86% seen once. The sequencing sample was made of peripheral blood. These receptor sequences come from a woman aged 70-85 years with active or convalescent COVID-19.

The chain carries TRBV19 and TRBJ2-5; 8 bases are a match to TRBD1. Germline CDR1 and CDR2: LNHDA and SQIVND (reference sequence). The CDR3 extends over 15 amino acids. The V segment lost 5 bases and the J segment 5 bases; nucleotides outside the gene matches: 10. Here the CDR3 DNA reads TGTGCCAGTAGTCCCCAGGGGGCGTTGAGGGAGACCCAGTACTTC. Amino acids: CASSPQGALRETQYF.

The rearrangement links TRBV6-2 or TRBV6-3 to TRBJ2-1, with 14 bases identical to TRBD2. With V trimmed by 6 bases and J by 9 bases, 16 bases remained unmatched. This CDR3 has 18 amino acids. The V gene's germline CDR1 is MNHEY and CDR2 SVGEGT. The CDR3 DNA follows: TGTGCCAGCAGCCCCACCCTGACTAGCGGGGGGGCTCGCTTTGAGCAGTTCTTC. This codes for CASSPTLTSGGARFEQFF.

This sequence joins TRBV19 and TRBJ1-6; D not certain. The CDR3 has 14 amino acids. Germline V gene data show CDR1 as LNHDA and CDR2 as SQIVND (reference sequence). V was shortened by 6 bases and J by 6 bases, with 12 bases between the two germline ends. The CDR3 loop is CASRQAYLNSPLHF. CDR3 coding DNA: TGTGCCAGTAGGCAGGCTTACCTTAATTCACCCCTCCACTTT.

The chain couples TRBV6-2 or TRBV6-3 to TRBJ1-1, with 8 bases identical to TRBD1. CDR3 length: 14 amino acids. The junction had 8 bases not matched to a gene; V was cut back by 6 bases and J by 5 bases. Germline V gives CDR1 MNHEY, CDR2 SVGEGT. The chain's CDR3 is CASSAGGWKTEAFF. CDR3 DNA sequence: TGTGCCAGCAGCGCAGGGGGCTGGAAGACTGAAGCTTTCTTT.

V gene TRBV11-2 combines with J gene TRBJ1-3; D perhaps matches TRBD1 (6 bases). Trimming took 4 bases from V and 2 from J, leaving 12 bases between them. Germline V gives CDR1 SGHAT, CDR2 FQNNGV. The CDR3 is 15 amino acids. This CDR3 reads CASSSFGQPGNTIYF. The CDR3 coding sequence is TGTGCCAGCAGCTCTTTCGGACAGCCTGGAAACACCATATATTTT.

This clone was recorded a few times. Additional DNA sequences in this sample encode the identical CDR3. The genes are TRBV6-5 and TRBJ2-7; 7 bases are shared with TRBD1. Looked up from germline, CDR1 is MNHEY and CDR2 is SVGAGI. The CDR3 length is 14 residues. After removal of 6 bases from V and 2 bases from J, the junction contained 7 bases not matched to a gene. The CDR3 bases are TGTGCCAGCAGAACCGGGACAGCCACCTACGAGCAGTACTTC. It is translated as CASRTGTATYEQYF.

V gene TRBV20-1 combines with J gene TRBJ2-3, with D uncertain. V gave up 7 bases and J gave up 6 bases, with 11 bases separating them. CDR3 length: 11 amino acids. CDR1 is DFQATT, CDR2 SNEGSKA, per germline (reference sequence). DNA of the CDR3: TGCAGTGGTTTTTTTCGGGATACGCAGTATTTT. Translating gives CSGFFRDTQYF.

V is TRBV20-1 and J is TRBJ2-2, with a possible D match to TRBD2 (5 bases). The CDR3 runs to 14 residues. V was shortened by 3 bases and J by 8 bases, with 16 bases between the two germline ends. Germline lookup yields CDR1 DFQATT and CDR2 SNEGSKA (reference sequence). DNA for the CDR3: TGCAGTGCTAGTCTCCCGGGGTCCTGGGGGGAGCTGTTTTTT. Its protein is CSASLPGSWGELFF.

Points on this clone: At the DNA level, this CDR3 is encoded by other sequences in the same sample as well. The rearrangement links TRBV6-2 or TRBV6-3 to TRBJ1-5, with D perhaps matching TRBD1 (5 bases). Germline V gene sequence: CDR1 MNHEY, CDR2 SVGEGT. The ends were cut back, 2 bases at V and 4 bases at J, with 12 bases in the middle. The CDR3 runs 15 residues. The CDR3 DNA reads TGTGCCAGCAGTTACGGCGGGGCAGGTAATCAGCCCCAGCATTTT. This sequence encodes CASSYGGAGNQPQHF.

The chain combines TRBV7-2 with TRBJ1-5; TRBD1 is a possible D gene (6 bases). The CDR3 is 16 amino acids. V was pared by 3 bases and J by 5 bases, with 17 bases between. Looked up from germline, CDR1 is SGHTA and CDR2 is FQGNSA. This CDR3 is CASSFTGSGGHQPQHF. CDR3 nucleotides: TGTGCCAGCAGCTTTACAGGGTCGGGAGGGCATCAGCCCCAGCATTTT.

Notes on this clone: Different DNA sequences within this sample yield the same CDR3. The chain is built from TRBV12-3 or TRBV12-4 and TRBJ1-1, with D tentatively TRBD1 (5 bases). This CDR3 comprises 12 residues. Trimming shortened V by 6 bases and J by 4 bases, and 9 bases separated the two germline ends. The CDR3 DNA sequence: TGTGCCAGCAGCCCCGGGGGCACTGAAGCTTTCTTT. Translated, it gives CASSPGGTEAFF.

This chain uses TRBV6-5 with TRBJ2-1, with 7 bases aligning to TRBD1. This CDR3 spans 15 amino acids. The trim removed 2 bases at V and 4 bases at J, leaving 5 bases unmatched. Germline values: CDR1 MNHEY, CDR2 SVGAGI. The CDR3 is CASSYGGQRYNEQFF. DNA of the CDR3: TGTGCCAGCAGTTACGGGGGACAGAGGTACAATGAGCAGTTCTTC.

The CDR3 bases are TGTGCCACCAGCAGAGGGGACAGGGGTTCGACCGGGGAGCTGTTTTTT. It is translated as CATSRGDRGSTGELFF. The chain is built from TRBV15 and TRBJ2-2, with 10 bases that match TRBD1. Trimming cost V 1 base and J 5 bases; bases outside gene matches: 4. CDR1 LNHNV and CDR2 YYDKDF come from the germline V gene (reference sequence). CDR3 size: 16 residues.

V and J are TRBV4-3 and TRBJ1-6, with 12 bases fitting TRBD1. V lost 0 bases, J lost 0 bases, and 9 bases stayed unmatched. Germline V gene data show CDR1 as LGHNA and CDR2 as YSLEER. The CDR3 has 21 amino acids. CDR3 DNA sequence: TGCGCCAGCAGCCAAGAGGAACCGGGACAGGGGGCGAGCTCCTATAATTCACCCCTCCACTTT. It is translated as CASSQEEPGQGASSYNSPLHF.

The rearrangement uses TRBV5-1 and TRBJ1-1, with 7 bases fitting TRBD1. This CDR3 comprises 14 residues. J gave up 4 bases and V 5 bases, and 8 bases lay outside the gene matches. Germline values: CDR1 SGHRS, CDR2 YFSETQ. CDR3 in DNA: TGCGCCAGCAGTGAGCAGGGGGTGGTCACTGAAGCTTTCTTT. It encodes CASSEQGVVTEAFF.

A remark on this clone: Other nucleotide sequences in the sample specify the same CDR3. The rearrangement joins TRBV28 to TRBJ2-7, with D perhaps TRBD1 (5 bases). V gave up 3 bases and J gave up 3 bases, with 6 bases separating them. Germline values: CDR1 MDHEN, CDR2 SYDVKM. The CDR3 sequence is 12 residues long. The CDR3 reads CASSLQGYEQYF. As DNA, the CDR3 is TGTGCCAGCAGTTTGCAGGGCTACGAGCAGTACTTC.

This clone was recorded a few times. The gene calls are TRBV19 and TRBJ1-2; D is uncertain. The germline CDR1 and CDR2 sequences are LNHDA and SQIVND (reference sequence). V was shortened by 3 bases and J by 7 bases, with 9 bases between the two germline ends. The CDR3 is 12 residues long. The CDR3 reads CASSIHEGGYTF. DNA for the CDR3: TGTGCCAGTAGTATTCATGAGGGTGGCTACACCTTC.

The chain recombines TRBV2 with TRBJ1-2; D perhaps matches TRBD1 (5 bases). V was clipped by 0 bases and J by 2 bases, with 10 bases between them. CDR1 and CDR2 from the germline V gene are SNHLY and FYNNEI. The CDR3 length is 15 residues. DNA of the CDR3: TGTGCCAGCAGTGAAGCGAGAAGGGGAAACTATGGCTACACCTTC. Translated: CASSEARRGNYGYTF.

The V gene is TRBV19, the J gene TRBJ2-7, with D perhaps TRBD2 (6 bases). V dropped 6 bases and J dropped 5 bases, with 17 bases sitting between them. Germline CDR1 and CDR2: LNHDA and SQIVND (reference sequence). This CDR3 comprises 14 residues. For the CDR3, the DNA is TGTGCCAGTAGGCGGGGAGGAGGGGACCACGAGCAGTACTTC. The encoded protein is CASRRGGGDHEQYF.